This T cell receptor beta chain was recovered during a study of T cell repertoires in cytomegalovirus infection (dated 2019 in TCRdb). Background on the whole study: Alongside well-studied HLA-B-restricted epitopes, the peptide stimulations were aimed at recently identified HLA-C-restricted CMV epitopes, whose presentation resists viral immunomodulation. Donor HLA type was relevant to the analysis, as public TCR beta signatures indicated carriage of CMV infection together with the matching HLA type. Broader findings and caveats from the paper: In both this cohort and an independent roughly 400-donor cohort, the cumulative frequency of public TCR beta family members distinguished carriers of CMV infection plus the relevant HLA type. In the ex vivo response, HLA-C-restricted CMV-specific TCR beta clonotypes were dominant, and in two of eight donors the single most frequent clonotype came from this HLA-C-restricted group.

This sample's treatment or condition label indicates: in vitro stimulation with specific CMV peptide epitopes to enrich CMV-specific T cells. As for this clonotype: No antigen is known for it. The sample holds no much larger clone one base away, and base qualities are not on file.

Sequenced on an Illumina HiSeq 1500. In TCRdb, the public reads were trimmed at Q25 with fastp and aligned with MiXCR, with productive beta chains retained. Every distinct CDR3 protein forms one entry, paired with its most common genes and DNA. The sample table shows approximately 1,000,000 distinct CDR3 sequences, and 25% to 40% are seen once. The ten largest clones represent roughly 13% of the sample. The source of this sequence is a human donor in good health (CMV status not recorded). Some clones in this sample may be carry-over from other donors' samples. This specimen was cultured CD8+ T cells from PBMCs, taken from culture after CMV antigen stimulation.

The DNA sequence is as follows: TGTGCCAGCAGGTCCGGGACAGGGAGTCCCGGGGGCTACACCTTC. Its amino acids are CASRSGTGSPGGYTF. Recombination linked TRBV7-9 to TRBJ1-2, and TRBD1 matches 9 of the central bases. CDR1 and CDR2 (SEHNR, FQNEAQ) derive from the germline V gene (reference sequence). The CDR3 holds 15 amino acids from the cysteine to the phenylalanine. Here the CDR3 DNA is all that survives: 45 bases in frame from base 1. Compared with germline, V lacks 6 bases and J lacks 8 bases; bases without a gene match: 13.